The clone carrying this TCR beta chain was seen at least ten times. This sample is part of a study of identical twins. This CDR3 has 13 residues. The germline CDR1 and CDR2 sequences are SNHLY and FYNNEI. Trimming at V came to 8 bases and at J to 4 bases, leaving 7 bases not matched to a gene. A single record per CDR3 protein comes from TCRdb applying MiXCR to the 5' RACE reads. The table shows more than 400,000 distinct CDR3 sequences, with over 12% occurring only once. The same data also contributed to another study, on yellow fever vaccine responses in identical twins.

The gene calls are TRBV2 and TRBJ2-5, with 7 bases matching TRBD1. The source of this sequence is a woman aged 18-35 years in good health. Sequencing was performed on CD4+ T cells sorted from blood. The DNA for the CDR3 is TGTGCCAGCCACCGGGGACAGAGAGAGACCCAGTACTTC. Protein sequence: CASHRGQRETQYF.